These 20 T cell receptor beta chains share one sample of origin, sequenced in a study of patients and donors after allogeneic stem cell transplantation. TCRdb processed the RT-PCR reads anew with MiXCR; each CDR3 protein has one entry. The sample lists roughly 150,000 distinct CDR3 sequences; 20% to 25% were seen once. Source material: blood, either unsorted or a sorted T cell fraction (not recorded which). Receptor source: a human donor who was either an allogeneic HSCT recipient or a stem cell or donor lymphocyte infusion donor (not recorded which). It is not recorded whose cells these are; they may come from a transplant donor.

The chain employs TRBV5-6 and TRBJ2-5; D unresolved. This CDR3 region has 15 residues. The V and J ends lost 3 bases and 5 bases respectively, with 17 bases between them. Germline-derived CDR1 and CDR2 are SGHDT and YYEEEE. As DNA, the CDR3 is TGTGCCAGCAGCTGTGGCGAAACGGATGGGGAGACCCAGTACTTC. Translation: CASSCGETDGETQYF.

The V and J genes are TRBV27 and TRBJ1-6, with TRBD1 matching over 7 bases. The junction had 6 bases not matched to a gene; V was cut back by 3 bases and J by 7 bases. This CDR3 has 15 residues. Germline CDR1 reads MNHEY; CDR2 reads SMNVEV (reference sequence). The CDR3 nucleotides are TGTGCCAGCAGTTTGAAGGGGGCTAGGAATTCACCCCTCCACTTT. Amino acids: CASSLKGARNSPLHF.

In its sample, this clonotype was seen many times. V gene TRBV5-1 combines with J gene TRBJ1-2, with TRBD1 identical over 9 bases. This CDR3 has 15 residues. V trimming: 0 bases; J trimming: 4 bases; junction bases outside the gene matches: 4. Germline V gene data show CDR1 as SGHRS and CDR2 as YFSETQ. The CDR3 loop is CASSLGTGQGYGYTF. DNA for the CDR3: TGCGCCAGCAGCTTGGGGACGGGACAGGGCTATGGCTACACCTTC.

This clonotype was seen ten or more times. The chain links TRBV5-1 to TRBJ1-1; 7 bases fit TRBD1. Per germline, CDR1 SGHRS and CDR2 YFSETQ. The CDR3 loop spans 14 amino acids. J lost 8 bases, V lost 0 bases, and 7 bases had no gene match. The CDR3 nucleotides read TGCGCCAGCAGCTTGGCAACAGGGGTCGACGAAGCTTTCTTT. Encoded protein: CASSLATGVDEAFF. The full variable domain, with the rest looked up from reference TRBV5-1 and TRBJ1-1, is KAGVTQTPRYLIKTRGQQVTLSCSPISGHRSVSWYQQTPGQGLQFLFEYFSETQRNKGNFPGRFSGRQFSNSRSEMNVSTLELGDSALYLCASSLATGVDEAFFGQGTRLTVV.

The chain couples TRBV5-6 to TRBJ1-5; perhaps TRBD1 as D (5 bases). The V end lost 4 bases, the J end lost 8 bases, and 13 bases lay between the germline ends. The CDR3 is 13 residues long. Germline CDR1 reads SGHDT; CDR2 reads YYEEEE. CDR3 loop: CASSPRGVEPQHF. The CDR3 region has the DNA TGTGCCAGCAGCCCCAGAGGGGTTGAGCCCCAGCATTTT.

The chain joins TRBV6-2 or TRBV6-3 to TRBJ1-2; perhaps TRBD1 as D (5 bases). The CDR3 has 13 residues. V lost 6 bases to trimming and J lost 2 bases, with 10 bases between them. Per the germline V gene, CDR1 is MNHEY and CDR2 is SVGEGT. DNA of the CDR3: TGTGCCAGCAGAAGGGGCCCCAACTATGGCTACACCTTC. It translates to CASRRGPNYGYTF.

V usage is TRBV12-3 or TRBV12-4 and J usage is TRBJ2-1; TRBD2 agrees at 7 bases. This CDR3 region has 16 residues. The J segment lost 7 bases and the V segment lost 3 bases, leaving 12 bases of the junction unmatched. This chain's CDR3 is CASSFPSGMGFNEQFF. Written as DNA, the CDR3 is TGTGCCAGCAGTTTTCCGAGCGGGATGGGGTTTAATGAGCAGTTCTTC.

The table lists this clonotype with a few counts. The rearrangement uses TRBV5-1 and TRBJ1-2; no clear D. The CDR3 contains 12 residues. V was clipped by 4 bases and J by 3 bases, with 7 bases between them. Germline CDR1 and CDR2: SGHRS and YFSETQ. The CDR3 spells CASSAGYYGYTF. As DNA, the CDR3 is TGCGCCAGCAGCGCGGGATACTATGGCTACACCTTC. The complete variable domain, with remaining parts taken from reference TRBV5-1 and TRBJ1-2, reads KAGVTQTPRYLIKTRGQQVTLSCSPISGHRSVSWYQQTPGQGLQFLFEYFSETQRNKGNFPGRFSGRQFSNSRSEMNVSTLELGDSALYLCASSAGYYGYTFGSGTRLTVV.

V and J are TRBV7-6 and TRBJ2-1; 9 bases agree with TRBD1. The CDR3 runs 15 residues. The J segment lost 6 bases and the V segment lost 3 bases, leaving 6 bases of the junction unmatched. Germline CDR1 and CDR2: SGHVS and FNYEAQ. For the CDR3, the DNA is TGTGCCAGCAGCTTCGGACAGGGGATTATCAATGAGCAGTTCTTC. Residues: CASSFGQGIINEQFF.

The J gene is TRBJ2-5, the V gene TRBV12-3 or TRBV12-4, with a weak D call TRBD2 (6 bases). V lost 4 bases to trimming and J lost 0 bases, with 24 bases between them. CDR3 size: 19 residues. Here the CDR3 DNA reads TGTGCCAGCAGTTCCGGGGGAAGAGCGGAGAAAAAAAACCAAGAGACCCAGTACTTC. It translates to CASSSGGRAEKKNQETQYF.

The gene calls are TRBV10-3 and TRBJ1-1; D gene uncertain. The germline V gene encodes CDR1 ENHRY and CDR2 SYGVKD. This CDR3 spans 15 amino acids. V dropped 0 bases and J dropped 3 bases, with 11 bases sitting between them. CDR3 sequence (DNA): TGTGCCATCAGTGAGTCGTCCCCCGGGGACACTGAAGCTTTCTTT. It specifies CAISESSPGDTEAFF.

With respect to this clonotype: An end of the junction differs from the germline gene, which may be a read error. CDR3 sequence reads: CTSSLSRVTGELFF. The CDR3 nucleotides read TGTACCAGCAGCTTGTCGAGGGTGACCGGGGAGCTGTTTTTT. The V call is TRBV5-4, the J call TRBJ2-2, with D possibly TRBD2 on 5 matching bases. The germline gives CDR1 SGHNT, CDR2 YYREEE (reference sequence). This CDR3 comprises 14 residues.

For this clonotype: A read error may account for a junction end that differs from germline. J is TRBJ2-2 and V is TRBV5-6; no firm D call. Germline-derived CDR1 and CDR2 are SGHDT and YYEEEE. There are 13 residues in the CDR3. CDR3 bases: TGTGCCGGCAGCCCCGGAATCGCCGGGGAGCTGTTTTTT. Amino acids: CAGSPGIAGELFF. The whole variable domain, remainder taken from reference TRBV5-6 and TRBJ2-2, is DAGVTQSPTHLIKTRGQQVTLRCSPKSGHDTVSWYQQALGQGPQFIFQYYEEEERQRGNFPDRFSGHQFPNYSSELNVNALLLGDSALYLCAGSPGIAGELFFGEGSRLTVL.

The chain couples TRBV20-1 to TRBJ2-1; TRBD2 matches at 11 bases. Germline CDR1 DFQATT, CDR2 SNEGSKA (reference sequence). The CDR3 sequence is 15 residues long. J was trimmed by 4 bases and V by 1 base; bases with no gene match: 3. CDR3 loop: CSARGTSGPYNEQFF. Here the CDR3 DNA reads TGCAGTGCTAGAGGGACTAGCGGGCCATACAATGAGCAGTTCTTC.

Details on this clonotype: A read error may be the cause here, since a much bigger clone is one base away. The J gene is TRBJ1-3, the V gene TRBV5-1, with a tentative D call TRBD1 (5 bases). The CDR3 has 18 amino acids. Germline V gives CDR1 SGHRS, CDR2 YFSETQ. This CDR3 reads CASSTGLDGDLSGSTIYF. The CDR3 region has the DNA TGCGCCAGCAGCACAGGACTCGACGGGGACCTTTCTGGAAGCACCATATATTTT.

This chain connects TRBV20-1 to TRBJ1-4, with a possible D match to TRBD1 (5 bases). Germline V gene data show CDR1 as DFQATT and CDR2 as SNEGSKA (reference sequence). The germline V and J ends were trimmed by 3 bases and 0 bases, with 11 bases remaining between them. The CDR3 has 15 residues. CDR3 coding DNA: TGCAGTGCTAGTCAGGGAGGTGCAACTAATGAAAAACTGTTTTTT. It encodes CSASQGGATNEKLFF.

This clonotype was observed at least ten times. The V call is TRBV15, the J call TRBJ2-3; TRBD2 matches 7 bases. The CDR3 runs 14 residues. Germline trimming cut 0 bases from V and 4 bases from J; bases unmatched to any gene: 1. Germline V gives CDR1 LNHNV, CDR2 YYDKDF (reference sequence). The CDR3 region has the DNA TGTGCCACCAGCAGAGATGGGGGGGCAGATACGCAGTATTTT. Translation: CATSRDGGADTQYF.

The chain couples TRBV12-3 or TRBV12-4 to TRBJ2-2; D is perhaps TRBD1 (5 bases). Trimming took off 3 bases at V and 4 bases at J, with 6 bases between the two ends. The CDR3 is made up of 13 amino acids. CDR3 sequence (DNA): TGTGCCAGCAGTTTCAGGGCCACCGGGGAGCTGTTTTTT. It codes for CASSFRATGELFF.

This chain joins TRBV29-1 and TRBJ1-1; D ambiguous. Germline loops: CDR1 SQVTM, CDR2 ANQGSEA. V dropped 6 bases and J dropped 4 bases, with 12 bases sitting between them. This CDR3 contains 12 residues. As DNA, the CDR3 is TGCAGCGTCCTCCACATGGGCACTGAAGCTTTCTTT. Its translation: CSVLHMGTEAFF. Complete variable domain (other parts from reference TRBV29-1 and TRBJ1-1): SAVISQKPSRDICQRGTSLTIQCQVDSQVTMMFWYRQQPGQSLTLIATANQGSEATYESGFVIDKFPISRPNLTFSTLTVSNMSPEDSSIYLCSVLHMGTEAFFGQGTRLTVV.

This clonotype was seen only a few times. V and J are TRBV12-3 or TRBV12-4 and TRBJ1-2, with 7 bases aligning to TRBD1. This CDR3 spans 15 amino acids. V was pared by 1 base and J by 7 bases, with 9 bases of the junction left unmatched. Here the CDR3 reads CASSLVRQGFSGYTF. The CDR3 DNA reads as TGTGCCAGCAGTTTAGTACGACAGGGTTTCAGTGGCTACACCTTC.